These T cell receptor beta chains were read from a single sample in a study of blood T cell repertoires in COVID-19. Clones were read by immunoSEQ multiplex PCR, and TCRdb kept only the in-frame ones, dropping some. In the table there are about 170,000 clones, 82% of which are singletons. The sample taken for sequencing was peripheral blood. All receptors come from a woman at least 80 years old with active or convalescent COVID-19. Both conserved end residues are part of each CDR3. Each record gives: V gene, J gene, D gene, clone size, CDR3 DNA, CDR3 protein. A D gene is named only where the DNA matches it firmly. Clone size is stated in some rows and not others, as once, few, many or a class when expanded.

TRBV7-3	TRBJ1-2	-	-	TGTGCCAGCAGCCGTACGTCAGGCGGCTACACCTTC	CASSRTSGGYTF
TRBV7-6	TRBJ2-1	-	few	TGTGCCAGCAGCATGGCTTACAATGAGCAGTTCTTC	CASSMAYNEQFF
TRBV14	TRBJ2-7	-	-	TGTGCCAGCAGCCAAGGCCCGGGACATATTTACTACGAGCAGTACTTC	CASSQGPGHIYYEQYF
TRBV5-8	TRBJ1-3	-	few	TGTGCCAGCAGCTACCTTACTAGGGTCGACTCTGGAAACACCATATATTTT	CASSYLTRVDSGNTIYF
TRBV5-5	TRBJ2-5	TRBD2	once	TGTGCCAGCAGCTCCGGACTAGCGGGAGGGCCGCAGACCCAGTACTTC	CASSSGLAGGPQTQYF
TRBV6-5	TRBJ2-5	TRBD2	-	TGTGCCAGCAGTTATGCCCCTAGCGGGAGGAGGGGGACCCAGTACTTC	CASSYAPSGRRGTQYF
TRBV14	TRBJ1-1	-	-	TGTGCCAGCAGCCAAGCACAGGGCACTGAAGCTTTCTTT	CASSQAQGTEAFF
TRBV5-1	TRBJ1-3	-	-	TGCGCCAGCAGTCCAGGGGCGACCTCTGGAAACACCATATATTTT	CASSPGATSGNTIYF
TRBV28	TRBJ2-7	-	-	TGTGCCAGCAGCATTTCGGACACGACCTACGAGCAGTACTTC	CASSISDTTYEQYF
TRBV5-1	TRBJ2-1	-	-	TGCGCCAGCAGCCCTCTCGGGAGCTCCTACAATGAGCAGTTCTTC	CASSPLGSSYNEQFF
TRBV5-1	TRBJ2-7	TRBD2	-	TGCGCCAGCAGCGGACGTGGGACTAGCGGGAGATCTCCCGAGCAGTACTTC	CASSGRGTSGRSPEQYF
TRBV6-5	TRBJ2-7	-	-	TGTGCCACAGAAAACGGGGTTGCGCGTTTCTACGAGCAGTACTTC	CATENGVARFYEQYF
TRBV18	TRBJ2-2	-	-	TGTGCCAGCTCACCCGTACAGAATGCGAACACCGGGGAGCTGTTTTTT	CASSPVQNANTGELFF
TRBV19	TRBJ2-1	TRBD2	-	TGTGCCAGTAGTATAGATACTAGCGGGAGCTACAATGAGCAGTTCTTC	CASSIDTSGSYNEQFF
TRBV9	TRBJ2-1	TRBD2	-	TGTGCCAGCAGCATGACCGGGACTAGCGGCAACAATGAGCAGTTCTTC	CASSMTGTSGNNEQFF
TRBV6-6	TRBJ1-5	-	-	TGTGCCAGCAGTTCAGGGGCCTTTAGCAATCAGCCCCAGCATTTT	CASSSGAFSNQPQHF
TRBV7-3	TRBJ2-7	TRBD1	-	TGTGCCAGCAGCTTGTCAGGGGGCGCTGGTTACGAGCAGTACTTC	CASSLSGGAGYEQYF
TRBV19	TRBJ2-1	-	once	TGTGCCAGTAGTTGGGCGGGGGACACCTACAATGAGCAGTTCTTC	CASSWAGDTYNEQFF
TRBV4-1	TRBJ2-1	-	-	TGCGCCAGCAGCCAAAATGACATCCCGTCCTCCGAGCAGTTCTTC	CASSQNDIPSSEQFF
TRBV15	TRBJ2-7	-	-	TGTGCCACCAGCAGTTTGTCCGTAAAGCCCTACGAGCAGTACTTC	CATSSLSVKPYEQYF
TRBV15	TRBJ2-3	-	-	TGTGCCACCAGCAGAGAGCGAGATACGCAGTATTTT	CATSRERDTQYF
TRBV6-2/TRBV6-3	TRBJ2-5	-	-	TGTGCCAGCAGCCCTCGTAGCTCCCAAGAGACCCAGTACTTC	CASSPRSSQETQYF
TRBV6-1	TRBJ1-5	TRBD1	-	TGTGCCAGCAGTGATGGACAGGGCACTCAGCCCCAGCATTTT	CASSDGQGTQPQHF
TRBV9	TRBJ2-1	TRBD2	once	TGTGCCAGCAGCGTAGTTGCTAGCGGGACCAACAATGAGCAGTTCTTC	CASSVVASGTNNEQFF
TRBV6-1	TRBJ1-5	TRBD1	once	TGTGCCAGCAGTGTCCCCTCGACAGGGAGCGGGGGATCCCAGCATTTT	CASSVPSTGSGGSQHF
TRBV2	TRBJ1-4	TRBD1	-	TGTGCCAGCAAACCCGGGACAGGGAATGAAAAACTGTTTTTT	CASKPGTGNEKLFF
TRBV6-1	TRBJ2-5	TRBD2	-	TGTGCCAGCAGTGAGTACCTGACTAGCGGCAAAGAGACCCAGTACTTC	CASSEYLTSGKETQYF
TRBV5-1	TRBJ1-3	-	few	TGCGCCAGCAGTACCGGGAGCCCCTCTGGAAACACCATATATTTT	CASSTGSPSGNTIYF